Many counts were recorded for the clone carrying this T cell receptor (beta chain). TCRdb reprocessed the 5' RACE reads via MiXCR and lists one record per CDR3 protein. The sample has some 260,000 distinct CDR3 sequences, roughly 5% seen once. This record belongs to a study of T cells after yellow fever vaccination. Germline CDR1 reads WSHSY; CDR2 reads SAAADI. V lost 2 bases and J lost 2; bases outside the gene matches: 0. The CDR3 consists of 15 residues. The receptor was derived from a man aged 18 to 35 who received the YFV17D yellow fever vaccine. This rearrangement joins TRBV10-2 to TRBJ2-1, with TRBD2 matching 10 bases. The material was CD4+ T cells sorted from PBMCs, obtained on the day of the yellow fever booster vaccination. CDR3 coding DNA: TGCGCCAGCAGTGAGACTAGCGGGGCCTACAATGAGCAGTTCTTC. Translated, it gives CASSETSGAYNEQFF.